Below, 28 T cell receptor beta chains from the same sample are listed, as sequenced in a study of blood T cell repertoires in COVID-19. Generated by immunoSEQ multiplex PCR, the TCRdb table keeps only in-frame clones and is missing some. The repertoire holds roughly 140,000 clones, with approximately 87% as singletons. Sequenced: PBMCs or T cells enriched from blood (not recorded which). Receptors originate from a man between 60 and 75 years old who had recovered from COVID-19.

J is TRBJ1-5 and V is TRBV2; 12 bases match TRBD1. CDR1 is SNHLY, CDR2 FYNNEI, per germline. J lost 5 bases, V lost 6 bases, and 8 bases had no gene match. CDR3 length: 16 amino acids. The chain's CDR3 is CASSDGTGGAYQPQHF. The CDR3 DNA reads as TGTGCCAGCAGCGATGGGACAGGGGGCGCTTATCAGCCCCAGCATTTT.

CDR3 loop: CASSRDLLAGAGELFF. The CDR3 DNA follows: TGTGCCAGCAGTCGAGATTTGCTAGCGGGAGCCGGGGAGCTGTTTTTT. This chain joins TRBV6-6 and TRBJ2-2, with TRBD2 matching over 10 bases. Germline CDR1 MNHNY, CDR2 SVGAGI (reference sequence). V trimming: 5 bases; J trimming: 6 bases; junction bases outside the gene matches: 9. This CDR3 comprises 16 residues.

CDR3 loop: CASSQGTGGEKLFF. DNA for the CDR3: TGTGCCAGCAGCCAAGGGACAGGGGGTGAAAAACTGTTTTTT. The chain combines TRBV3-1 (or the pseudogene TRBV3-2) with TRBJ1-4, with TRBD1 identical over 10 bases. Germline assignment: CDR1 LGHDT and CDR2 YNNKEL (reference sequence). V trimming: 1 base; J trimming: 7 bases; junction bases outside the gene matches: 0. The CDR3 contains 14 residues.

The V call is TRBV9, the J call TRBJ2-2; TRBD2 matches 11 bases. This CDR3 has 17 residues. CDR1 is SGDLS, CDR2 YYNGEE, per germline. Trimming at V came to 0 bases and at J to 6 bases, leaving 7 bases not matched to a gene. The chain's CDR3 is CASSVGLAGGEAGELFF. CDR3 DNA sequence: TGTGCCAGCAGCGTAGGGCTAGCGGGAGGCGAGGCCGGGGAGCTGTTTTTT.

The CDR3 region has the DNA TGTGCCAGCAGTCAGCGTAACACTGAAGCTTTCTTT. It codes for CASSQRNTEAFF. The V gene is TRBV2, the J gene TRBJ1-1, with D uncertain. CDR1 is SNHLY, CDR2 FYNNEI, per germline. V lost 5 bases and J 2 bases, leaving 6 bases between the germline ends. This CDR3 region has 12 residues.

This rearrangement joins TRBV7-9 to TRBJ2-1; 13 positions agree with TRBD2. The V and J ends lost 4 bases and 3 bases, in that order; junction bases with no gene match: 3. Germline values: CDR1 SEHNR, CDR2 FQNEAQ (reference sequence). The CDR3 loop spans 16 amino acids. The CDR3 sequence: CASSSGTSGVYNEQFF. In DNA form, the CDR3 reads TGTGCCAGCAGCTCCGGGACTAGCGGGGTCTACAATGAGCAGTTCTTC.

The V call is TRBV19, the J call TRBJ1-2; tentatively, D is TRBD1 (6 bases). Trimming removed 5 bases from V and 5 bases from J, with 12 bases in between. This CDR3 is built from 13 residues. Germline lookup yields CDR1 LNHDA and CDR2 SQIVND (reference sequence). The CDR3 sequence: CASSFGTSYGYTF. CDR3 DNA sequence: TGTGCCAGTAGTTTCGGGACAAGTTATGGCTACACCTTC.

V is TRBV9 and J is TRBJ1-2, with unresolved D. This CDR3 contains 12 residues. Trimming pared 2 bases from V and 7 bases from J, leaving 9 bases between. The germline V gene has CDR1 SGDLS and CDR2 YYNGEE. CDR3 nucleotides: TGTGCCAGCAGCGTGGCGGGAGGTGGCTACACCTTC. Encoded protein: CASSVAGGGYTF.

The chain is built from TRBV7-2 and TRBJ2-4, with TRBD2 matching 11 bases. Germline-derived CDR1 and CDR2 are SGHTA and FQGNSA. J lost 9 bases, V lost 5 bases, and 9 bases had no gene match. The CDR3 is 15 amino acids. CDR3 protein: CASSPKSSGRGIQYF. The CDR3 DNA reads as TGTGCCAGCAGCCCTAAGAGTAGCGGGAGGGGCATTCAGTACTTC.

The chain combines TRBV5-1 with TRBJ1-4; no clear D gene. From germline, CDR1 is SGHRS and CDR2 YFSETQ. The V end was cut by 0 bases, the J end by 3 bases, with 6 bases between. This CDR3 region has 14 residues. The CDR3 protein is CASSLGASNEKLFF. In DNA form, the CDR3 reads TGCGCCAGCAGCTTGGGGGCGTCTAATGAAAAACTGTTTTTT. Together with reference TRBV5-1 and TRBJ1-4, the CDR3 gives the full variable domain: KAGVTQTPRYLIKTRGQQVTLSCSPISGHRSVSWYQQTPGQGLQFLFEYFSETQRNKGNFPGRFSGRQFSNSRSEMNVSTLELGDSALYLCASSLGASNEKLFFGSGTQLSVL.

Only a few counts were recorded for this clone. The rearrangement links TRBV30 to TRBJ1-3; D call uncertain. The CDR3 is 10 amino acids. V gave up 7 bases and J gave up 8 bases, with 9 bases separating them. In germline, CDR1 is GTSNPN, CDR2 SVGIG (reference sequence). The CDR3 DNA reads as TGTGCCTCCGGTCGGGACACCATATATTTT. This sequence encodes CASGRDTIYF.

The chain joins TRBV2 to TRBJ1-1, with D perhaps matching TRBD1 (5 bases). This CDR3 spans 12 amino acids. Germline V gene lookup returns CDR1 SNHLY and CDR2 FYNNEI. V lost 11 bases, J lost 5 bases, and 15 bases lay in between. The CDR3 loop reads CAGGERRTEAFF. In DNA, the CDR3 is TGTGCCGGAGGGGAACGTCGGACTGAAGCTTTCTTT.

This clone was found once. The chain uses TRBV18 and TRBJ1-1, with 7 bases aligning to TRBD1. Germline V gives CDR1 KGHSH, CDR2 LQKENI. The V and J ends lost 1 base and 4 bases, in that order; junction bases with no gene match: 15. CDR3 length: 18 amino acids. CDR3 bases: TGTGCCAGCTCACCACTTCCCCCAACAGGGGAAGTCGGCACTGAAGCTTTCTTT. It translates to CASSPLPPTGEVGTEAFF.

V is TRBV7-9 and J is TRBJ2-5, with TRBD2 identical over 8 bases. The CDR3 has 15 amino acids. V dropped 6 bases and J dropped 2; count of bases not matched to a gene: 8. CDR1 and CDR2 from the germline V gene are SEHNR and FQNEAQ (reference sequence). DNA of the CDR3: TGTGCCAGCAGTAAGGCGGGGGGACCTCAAGAGACCCAGTACTTC. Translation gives CASSKAGGPQETQYF.

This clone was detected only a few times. The chain's CDR3 is CASRKASYEQYF. The CDR3 nucleotides read TGTGCCAGCAGAAAAGCATCCTACGAGCAGTACTTC. The chain carries TRBV28 and TRBJ2-7; D is uncertain. V dropped 6 bases and J dropped 1 base, with 7 bases sitting between them. The CDR3 runs to 12 residues. Germline V gene data show CDR1 as MDHEN and CDR2 as SYDVKM. Variable domain in full (rest from reference TRBV28 and TRBJ2-7): DVKVTQSSRYLVKRTGEKVFLECVQDMDHENMFWYRQDPGLGLRLIYFSYDVKMKEKGDIPEGYSVSREKKERFSLILESASTNQTSMYLCASRKASYEQYFGPGTRLTVT.

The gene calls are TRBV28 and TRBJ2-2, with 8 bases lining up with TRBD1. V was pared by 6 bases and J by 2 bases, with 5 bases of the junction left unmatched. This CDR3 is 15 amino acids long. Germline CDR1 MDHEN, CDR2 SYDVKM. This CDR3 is CASRLQGVNTGELFF. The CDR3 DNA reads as TGTGCCAGCAGACTACAGGGGGTTAACACCGGGGAGCTGTTTTTT.

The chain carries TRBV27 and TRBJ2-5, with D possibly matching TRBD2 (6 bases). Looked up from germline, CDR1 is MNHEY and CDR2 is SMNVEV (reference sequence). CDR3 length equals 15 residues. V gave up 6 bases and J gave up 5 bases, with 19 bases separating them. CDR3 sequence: CASSTITRESETQYF. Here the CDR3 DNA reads TGTGCCAGCAGCACCATCACCCGGGAGTCGGAGACCCAGTACTTC.

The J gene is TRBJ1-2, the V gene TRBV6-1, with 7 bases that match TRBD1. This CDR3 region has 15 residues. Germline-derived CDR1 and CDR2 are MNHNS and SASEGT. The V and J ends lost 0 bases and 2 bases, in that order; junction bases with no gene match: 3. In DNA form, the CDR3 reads TGTGCCAGCAGTGAAGCGGCGACAGGGAACTATGGCTACACCTTC. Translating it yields CASSEAATGNYGYTF.

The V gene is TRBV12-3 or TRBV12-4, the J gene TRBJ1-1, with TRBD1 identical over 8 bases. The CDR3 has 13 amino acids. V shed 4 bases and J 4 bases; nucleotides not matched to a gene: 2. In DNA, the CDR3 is TGTGCCAGCAGTTATACAGGGGGCACTGAAGCTTTCTTT. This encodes CASSYTGGTEAFF.

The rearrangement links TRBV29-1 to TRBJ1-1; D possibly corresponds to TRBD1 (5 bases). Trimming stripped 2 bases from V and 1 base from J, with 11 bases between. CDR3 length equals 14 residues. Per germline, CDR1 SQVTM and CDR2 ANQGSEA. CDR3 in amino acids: CSVERADRNTEAFF. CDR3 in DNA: TGCAGCGTTGAACGAGCCGACAGGAACACTGAAGCTTTCTTT.

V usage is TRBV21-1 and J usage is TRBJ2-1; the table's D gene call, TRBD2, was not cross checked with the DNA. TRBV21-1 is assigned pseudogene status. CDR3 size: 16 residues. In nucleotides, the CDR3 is TGTGCCAGCAGCCCTCGGACTAGCGGGGACTACAATGAGCAGTTCTTC. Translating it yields CASSPRTSGDYNEQFF.

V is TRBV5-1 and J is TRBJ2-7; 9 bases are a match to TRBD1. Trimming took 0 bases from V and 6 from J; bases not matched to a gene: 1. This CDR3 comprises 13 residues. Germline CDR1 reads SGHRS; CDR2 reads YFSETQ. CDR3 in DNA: TGCGCCAGCAGCTTGGAGACAGGGGGCGAGCAGTACTTC. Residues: CASSLETGGEQYF.

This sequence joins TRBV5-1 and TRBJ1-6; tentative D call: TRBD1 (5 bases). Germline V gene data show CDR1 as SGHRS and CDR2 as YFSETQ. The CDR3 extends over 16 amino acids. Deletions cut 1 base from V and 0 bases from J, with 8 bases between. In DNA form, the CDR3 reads TGCGCCAGCAGCTTGCAGGGTTTCTCCTATAATTCACCCCTCCACTTT. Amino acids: CASSLQGFSYNSPLHF.

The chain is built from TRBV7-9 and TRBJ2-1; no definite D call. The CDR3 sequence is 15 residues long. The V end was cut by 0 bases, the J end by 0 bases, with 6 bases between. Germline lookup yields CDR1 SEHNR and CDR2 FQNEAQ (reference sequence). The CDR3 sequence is CASSLALASYNEQFF. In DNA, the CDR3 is TGTGCCAGCAGCTTAGCGTTGGCCTCCTACAATGAGCAGTTCTTC.

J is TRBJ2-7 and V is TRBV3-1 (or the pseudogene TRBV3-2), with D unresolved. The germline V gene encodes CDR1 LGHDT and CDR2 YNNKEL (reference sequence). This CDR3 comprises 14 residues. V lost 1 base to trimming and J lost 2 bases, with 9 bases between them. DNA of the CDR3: TGTGCCAGCAGCCAAGTAGCAGTAACCTACGAGCAGTACTTC. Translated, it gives CASSQVAVTYEQYF.

In nucleotides, the CDR3 is TGTGCCAGCAGCTCGACAGGAGTCTACGAGCAGTACTTC. This sequence encodes CASSSTGVYEQYF. The V gene is TRBV28, the J gene TRBJ2-7; D is possibly TRBD1 (6 bases). V lost 6 bases to trimming and J lost 3 bases, with 12 bases between them. Germline-derived CDR1 and CDR2 are MDHEN and SYDVKM. The CDR3 runs 13 residues.

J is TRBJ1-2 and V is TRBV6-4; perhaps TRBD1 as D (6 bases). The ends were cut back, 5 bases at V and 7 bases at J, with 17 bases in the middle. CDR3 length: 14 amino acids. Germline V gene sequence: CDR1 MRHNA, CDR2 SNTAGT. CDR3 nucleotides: TGTGCCAGCAGTCCTACAGGGAAGGACTTTGGCTACACCTTC. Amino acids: CASSPTGKDFGYTF.

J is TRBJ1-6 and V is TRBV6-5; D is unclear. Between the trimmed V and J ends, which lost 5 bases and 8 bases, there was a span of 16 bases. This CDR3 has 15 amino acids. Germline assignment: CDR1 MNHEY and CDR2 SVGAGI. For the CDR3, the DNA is TGTGCCAGCAGTCGTCGTCCAATCGGGGATTCACCCCTCCACTTT. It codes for CASSRRPIGDSPLHF.